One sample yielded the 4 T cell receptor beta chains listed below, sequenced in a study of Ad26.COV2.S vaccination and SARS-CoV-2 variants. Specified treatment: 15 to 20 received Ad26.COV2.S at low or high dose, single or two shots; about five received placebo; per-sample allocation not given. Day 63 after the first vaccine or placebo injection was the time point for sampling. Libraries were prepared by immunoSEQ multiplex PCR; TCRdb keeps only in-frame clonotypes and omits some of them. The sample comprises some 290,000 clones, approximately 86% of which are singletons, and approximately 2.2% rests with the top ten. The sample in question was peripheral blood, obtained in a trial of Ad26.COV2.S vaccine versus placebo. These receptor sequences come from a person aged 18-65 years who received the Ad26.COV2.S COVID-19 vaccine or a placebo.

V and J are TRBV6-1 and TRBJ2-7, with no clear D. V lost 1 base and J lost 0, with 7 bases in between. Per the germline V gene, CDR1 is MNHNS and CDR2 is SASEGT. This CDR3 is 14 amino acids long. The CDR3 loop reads CASSEGSRSYEQYF. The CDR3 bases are TGTGCCAGCAGTGAAGGAAGTCGCTCCTACGAGCAGTACTTC.

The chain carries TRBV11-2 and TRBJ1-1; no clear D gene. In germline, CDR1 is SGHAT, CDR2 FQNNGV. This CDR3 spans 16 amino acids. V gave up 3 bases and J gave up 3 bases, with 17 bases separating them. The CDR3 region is CASSFSPGVPHTEAFF. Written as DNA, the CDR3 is TGTGCCAGCAGCTTTTCCCCGGGTGTCCCCCACACTGAAGCTTTCTTT.

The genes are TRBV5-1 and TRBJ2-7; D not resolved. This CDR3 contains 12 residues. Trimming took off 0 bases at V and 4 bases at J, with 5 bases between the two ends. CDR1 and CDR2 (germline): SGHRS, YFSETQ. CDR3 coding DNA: TGCGCCAGCAGCTTGGACGGATACGAGCAGTACTTC. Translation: CASSLDGYEQYF. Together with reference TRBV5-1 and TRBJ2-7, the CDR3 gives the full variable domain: KAGVTQTPRYLIKTRGQQVTLSCSPISGHRSVSWYQQTPGQGLQFLFEYFSETQRNKGNFPGRFSGRQFSNSRSEMNVSTLELGDSALYLCASSLDGYEQYFGPGTRLTVT.

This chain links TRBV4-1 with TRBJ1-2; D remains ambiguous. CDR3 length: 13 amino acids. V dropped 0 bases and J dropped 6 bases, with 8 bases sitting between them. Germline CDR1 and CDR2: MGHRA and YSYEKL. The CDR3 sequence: CASSQEYGHGYTF. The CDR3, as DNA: TGCGCCAGCAGCCAAGAGTATGGCCATGGCTACACCTTC.